One T cell receptor (beta chain) is described in this entry. The specificity of this receptor is unknown. No base qualities exist here, and no much larger clone lies one base off it. The sample comes from a study of OX40 agonist ivuxolimab in advanced cancers. General notes on the study: Ivuxolimab, which targeted the costimulatory receptor OX40 (CD134), was an agonistic, fully human IgG2 monoclonal antibody. Intravenous ivuxolimab was administered to patients every 2 weeks at six dose levels: 0.01, 0.1, 0.3, 1.5, 3 and 10 mg/kg. Of the 50 to 55 patients in dose escalation, approximately 20 had hepatocellular carcinoma, about 15 had melanoma, 9 had renal cell carcinoma and 9 had head and neck cancer. In the dose-escalation cohort, 82.7% of patients were male, and the mean age was approximately 64 years, with a range of about 20 to 90. Prior anti-PD-1, anti-PD-L1 or anti-CTLA-4 therapy was permitted, and checkpoint inhibitors had been received by roughly two fifths of dose-escalation patients. Partial responses occurred in three dose-escalation patients: two with cutaneous melanoma and one with hepatocellular carcinoma. The purpose of peripheral TCRbeta sequencing was to test whether ivuxolimab changed TCR sequence diversity and led to clonal T-cell expansion. The paper covers the monotherapy dose-escalation part of the phase I ivuxolimab trial, which included N ≈ 50 patients.

For sequencing of the TCRbeta CDR3 region, genomic DNA was extracted from the sorted cells. TCRbeta CDR3 regions were sequenced using the immunoSEQ Assay. Sourced from immuneACCESS, this table was stored by TCRdb with only in-frame sequences that have V and J called. A share of the clones is absent; for the studies checked, an unresolved V gene accounts for under half, and the remainder has no known explanation. The sample table holds roughly 58,000 clones, of which 70% to 90% were seen once. Of the sample, less than 0.85% falls within the top ten clones. The paper's findings and limits, for the study overall: Clonal expansion of both CD4+ and CD8+ blood T cells was observed from baseline to week 6 at doses 0.1 to 3.0 mg/kg. Low levels of normalized T-cell clonal expansion were also seen in some patients who did not respond. After ivuxolimab, more expanded clones were found on average in CD8+ T cells than in CD4+ T cells. In the 0.1-3.0 mg/kg groups, partial responders had among the lowest normalized peripheral clonal expansion, particularly in CD8+ T cells. Antigen specificity was not determined for the clonally expanded peripheral T cells.

The trial excluded patients who had a history of autoimmune disease or were on systemic immunosuppression. Peripheral blood for TCR sequencing was collected from all dose cohorts at baseline, on cycle 4 day 1, and on cycle 7 day 1. The samples were taken from a phase I, first-in-human, multicenter, open-label dose-escalation trial of ivuxolimab. Adults with locally advanced or metastatic melanoma, renal cell, hepatocellular, or head and neck squamous cell carcinoma were enrolled in the trial. Before TCR sequencing, CD4+ T cells and CD8+ T cells from peripheral blood were sorted into separate populations. This TCR was recovered from an adult with an advanced solid tumor such as melanoma, head and neck, liver or kidney cancer. The specimen was CD4+ or CD8+ T cells sorted from blood, collected in a trial of the OX40 agonist ivuxolimab.

The DNA sequence is as follows: TGCGCCAGCAGCGTCCAGGGAGTCACTGAAGCTTTCTTT. This encodes CASSVQGVTEAFF. The rearrangement joined TRBV5-1 to TRBJ1-1; TRBD1 is perhaps the D gene, given 5 matching bases. Taken from the germline V gene, the CDR1 and CDR2 loops are SGHRS and YFSETQ. Reading from cysteine to phenylalanine, the CDR3 counts 13 amino acids. The DNA shown is the 39-base CDR3, in frame from base 1. The trim is 4 bases for V and 4 bases for J, with a gap of 11 bases between the germline ends.